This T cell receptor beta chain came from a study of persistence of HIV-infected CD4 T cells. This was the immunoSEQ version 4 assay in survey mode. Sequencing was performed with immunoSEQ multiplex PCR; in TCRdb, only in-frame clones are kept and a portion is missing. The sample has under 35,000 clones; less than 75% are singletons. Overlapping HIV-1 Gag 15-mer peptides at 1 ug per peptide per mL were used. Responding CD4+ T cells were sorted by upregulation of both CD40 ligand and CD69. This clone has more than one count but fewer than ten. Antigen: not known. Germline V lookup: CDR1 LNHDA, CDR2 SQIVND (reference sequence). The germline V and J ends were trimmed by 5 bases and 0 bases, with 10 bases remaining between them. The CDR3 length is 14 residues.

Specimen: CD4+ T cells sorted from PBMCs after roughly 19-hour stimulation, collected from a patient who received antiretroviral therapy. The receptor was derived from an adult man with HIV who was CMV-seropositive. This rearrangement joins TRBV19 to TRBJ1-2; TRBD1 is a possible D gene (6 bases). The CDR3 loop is CASSPRTANYGYTF. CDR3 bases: TGTGCCAGTAGTCCCCGGACAGCTAACTATGGCTACACCTTC.